The entry below describes one TCR beta chain. After extraction with the RNeasy kit, about 0.5 to 1 ug of the RNA was reverse transcribed using random hexamers. One entry per CDR3 protein results from TCRdb running MiXCR on the immunoSEQ multiplex PCR reads. In the table there are about 190,000 distinct CDR3 sequences, approximately 95% of which are singletons. Germline CDR1 is MNHNS and CDR2 is SASEGT. The CDR3 spans 18 residues. V lost 7 bases and J lost 0; bases outside the gene matches: 12. This record belongs to a study of CD8 T cells in Susac syndrome. The sequenced target, TCR beta, came from blood CD8+ and CD4+ T cells.

The specimen sequenced was CD4+ T cells from PBMCs. The TCR was taken from a human donor in good health. The chain employs TRBV6-1 and TRBJ2-6; 7 nucleotides align to TRBD2. DNA for the CDR3: TGTGCCAGCACCCCTCGGGGAGGGCCCGACTCTGGGGCCAACGTCCTGACTTTC. It codes for CASTPRGGPDSGANVLTF.